This T cell receptor beta chain is drawn from a study of Ad26.COV2.S vaccination and SARS-CoV-2 variants. At the level of the study: Participant was drawn from the COV1001 Ad26.COV2.S trial arm. Once, or twice with 56 days between doses, Ad26.COV2.S was given intramuscularly.

To note about this clone: Its target is unknown.

Sequenced by immunoSEQ multiplex PCR; TCRdb stores in-frame clones only, minus some. This table holds around 300,000 clones, about 87% found once. As for treatment: around 19 received Ad26.COV2.S at low or high dose, single or two shots; five or six received placebo; per-sample allocation not given. The study sampled participants on day 63 after the first vaccine or placebo injection. Findings and caveats of the study: After vaccination, substantial breadth of spike-specific CD8+ and CD4+ responses was reported.

CDR3 size: 15 residues. Germline CDR1 MNHEY, CDR2 SVGEGT. V was clipped by 2 bases and J by 4 bases; unmatched bases: 6. V is TRBV6-2 or TRBV6-3 and J is TRBJ2-7; 9 positions match TRBD2. The receptor was derived from a person aged 18-65 years who received the Ad26.COV2.S COVID-19 vaccine or a placebo. The source was peripheral blood, collected in a trial of Ad26.COV2.S vaccine versus placebo. The CDR3 coding sequence is TGTGCCAGCAGTTACAGGTTAGCGGGAGTTTACGAGCAGTACTTC. Translating it yields CASSYRLAGVYEQYF.